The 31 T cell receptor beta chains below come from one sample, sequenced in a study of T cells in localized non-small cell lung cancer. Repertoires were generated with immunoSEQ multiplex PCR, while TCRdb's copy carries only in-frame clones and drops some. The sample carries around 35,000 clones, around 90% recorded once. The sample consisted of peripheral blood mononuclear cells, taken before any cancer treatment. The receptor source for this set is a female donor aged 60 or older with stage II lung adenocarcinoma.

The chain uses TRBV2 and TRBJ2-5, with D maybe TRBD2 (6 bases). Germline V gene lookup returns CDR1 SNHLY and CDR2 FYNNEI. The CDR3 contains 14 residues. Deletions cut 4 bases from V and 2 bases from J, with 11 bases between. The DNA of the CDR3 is TGTGCCAGCAGTGTTTCCGGGAGTCAAGAGACCCAGTACTTC. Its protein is CASSVSGSQETQYF.

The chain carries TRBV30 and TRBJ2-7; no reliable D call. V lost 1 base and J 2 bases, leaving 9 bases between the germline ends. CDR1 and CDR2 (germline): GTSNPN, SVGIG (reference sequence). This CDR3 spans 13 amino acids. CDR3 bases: TGTGCCTGGAGTGCCCAGTCCCCCTACGAGCAGTACTTC. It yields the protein CAWSAQSPYEQYF.

The CDR3 here is CASSNRGQGPRGTQYF. CDR3 nucleotide sequence: TGTGCCAGCTCGAACAGAGGGCAGGGACCTCGGGGGACCCAGTACTTC. V usage is TRBV18 and J usage is TRBJ2-5, with D perhaps given as TRBD1 or TRBD2 (5 bases each). Germline CDR1 is KGHSH and CDR2 is LQKENI. The CDR3 has 16 amino acids. The ends were cut back, 6 bases at V and 7 bases at J, with 24 bases in the middle.

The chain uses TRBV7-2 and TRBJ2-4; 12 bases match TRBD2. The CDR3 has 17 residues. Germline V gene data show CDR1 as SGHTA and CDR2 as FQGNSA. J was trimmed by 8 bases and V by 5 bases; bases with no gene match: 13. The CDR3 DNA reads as TGTGCCAGCAGCCCCATCACTAGCGGGGGGAGGAGGGACATTCAGTACTTC. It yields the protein CASSPITSGGRRDIQYF.

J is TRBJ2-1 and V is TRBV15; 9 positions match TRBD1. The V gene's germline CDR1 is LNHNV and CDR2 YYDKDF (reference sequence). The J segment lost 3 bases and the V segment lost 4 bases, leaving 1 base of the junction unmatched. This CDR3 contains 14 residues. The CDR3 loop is CATSTTGGYNEQFF. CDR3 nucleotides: TGTGCCACCAGCACGACAGGGGGCTACAATGAGCAGTTCTTC.

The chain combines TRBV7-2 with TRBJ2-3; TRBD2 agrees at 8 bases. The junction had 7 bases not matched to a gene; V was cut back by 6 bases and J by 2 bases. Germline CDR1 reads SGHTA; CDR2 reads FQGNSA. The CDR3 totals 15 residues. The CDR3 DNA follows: TGTGCCAGCAGTTCCCGGCGGGGGGCCACAGATACGCAGTATTTT. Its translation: CASSSRRGATDTQYF.

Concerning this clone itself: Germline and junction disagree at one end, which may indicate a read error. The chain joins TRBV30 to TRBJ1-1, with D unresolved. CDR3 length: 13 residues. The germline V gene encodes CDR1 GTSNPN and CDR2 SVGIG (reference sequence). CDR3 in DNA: TGTGCCTGGGGTGTACAAGGAAACACTGAAGCTTTCTTT. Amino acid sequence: CAWGVQGNTEAFF.

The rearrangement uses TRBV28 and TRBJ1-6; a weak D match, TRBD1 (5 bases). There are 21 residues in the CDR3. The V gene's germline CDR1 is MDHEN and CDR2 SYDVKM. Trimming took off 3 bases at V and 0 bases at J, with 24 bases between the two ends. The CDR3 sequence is CASSLLTLMEGDFSYNSPLHF. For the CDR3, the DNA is TGTGCCAGCAGTTTGCTTACCCTAATGGAAGGGGACTTCTCCTATAATTCACCCCTCCACTTT.

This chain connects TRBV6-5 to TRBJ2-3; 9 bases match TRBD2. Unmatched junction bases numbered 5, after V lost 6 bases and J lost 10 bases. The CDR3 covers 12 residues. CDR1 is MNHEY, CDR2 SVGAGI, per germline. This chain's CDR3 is CASRPTSGPQYF. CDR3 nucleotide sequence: TGTGCCAGCAGGCCCACTAGCGGGCCGCAGTATTTT.

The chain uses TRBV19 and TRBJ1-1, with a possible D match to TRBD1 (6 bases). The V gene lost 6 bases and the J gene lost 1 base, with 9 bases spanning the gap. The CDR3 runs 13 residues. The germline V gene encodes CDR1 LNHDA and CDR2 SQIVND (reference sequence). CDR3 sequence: CASRDSANTEAFF. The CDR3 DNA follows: TGTGCCAGTAGGGACAGTGCGAACACTGAAGCTTTCTTT.

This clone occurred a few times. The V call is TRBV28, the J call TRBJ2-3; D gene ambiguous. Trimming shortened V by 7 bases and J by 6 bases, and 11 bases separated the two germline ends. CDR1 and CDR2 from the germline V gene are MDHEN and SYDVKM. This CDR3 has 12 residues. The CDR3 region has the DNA TGTGCCAGCATCGGTATAAGGGATACGCAGTATTTT. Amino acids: CASIGIRDTQYF.

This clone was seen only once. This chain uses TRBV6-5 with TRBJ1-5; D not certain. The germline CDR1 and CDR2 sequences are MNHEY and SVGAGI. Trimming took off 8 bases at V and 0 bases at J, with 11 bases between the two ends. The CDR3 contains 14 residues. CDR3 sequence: CASGSPNSNQPQHF. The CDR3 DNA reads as TGTGCCAGCGGGAGTCCCAATAGCAATCAGCCCCAGCATTTT.

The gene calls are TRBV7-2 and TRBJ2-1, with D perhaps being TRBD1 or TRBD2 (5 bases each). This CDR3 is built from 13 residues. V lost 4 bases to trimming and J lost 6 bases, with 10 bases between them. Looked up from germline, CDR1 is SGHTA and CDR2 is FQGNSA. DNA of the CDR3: TGTGCCAGCAGCTCACGGGGCCCCAATGAGCAGTTCTTC. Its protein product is CASSSRGPNEQFF.

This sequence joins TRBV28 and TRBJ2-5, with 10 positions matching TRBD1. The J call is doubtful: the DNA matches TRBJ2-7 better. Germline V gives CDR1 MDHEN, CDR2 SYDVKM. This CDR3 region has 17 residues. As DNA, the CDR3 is TGTGCCAGCAGTCTAGGATACCCGGGACAGGGGTCCTACGAGCAGTACTTC. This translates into CASSLGYPGQGSYEQYF.

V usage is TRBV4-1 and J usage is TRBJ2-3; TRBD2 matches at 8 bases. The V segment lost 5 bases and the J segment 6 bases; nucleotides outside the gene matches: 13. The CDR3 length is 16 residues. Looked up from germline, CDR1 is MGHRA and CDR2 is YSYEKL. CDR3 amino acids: CASSSRGRGVSDTQYF. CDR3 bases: TGCGCCAGCAGCTCCCGAGGGCGGGGGGTTTCGGATACGCAGTATTTT.

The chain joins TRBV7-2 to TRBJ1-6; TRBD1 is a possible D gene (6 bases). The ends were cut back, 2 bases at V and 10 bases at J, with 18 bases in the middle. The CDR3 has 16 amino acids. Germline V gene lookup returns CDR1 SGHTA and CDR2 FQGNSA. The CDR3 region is CASSLYGAGEGSPLHF. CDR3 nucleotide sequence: TGTGCCAGCAGCTTATATGGGGCAGGGGAGGGATCACCCCTCCACTTT.

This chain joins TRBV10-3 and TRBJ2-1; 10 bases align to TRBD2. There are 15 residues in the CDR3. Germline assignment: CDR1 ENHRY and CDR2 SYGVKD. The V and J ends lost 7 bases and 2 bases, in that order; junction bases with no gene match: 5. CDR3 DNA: TGTGCCATCAAAAAGCGGGAGGGCCCCTACAATGAGCAGTTCTTC. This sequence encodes CAIKKREGPYNEQFF.

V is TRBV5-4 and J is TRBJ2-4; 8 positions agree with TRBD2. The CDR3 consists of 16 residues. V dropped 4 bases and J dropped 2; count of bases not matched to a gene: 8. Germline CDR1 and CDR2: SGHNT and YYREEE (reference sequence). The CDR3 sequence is CASSPGTSSTKNIQYF. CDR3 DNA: TGTGCCAGCAGCCCCGGGACTAGTAGTACCAAAAACATTCAGTACTTC.

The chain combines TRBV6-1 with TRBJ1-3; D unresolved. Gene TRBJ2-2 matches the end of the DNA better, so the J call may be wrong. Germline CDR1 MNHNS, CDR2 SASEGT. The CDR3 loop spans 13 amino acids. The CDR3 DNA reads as TGTGCCAGCAGTGATAAGTACACCGGGGAGCTGTTTTTT. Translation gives CASSDKYTGELFF.

The CDR3 DNA follows: TGTGCCAGCAGCCCAAGGGCGGACAGGGCGTTGTTTTTT. This sequence encodes CASSPRADRALFF. The chain couples TRBV7-9 to TRBJ1-4; 8 positions agree with TRBD1. There are 13 residues in the CDR3. Germline-derived CDR1 and CDR2 are SEHNR and FQNEAQ (reference sequence). The V gene end was trimmed by 5 bases and the J gene end by 15 bases; junction bases not matched to a gene: 11.

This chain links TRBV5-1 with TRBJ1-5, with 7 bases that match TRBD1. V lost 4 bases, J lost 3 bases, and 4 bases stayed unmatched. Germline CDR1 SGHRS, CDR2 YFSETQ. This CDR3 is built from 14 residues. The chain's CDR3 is CASSRTGPNQPQHF. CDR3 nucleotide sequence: TGCGCCAGCAGCCGGACAGGTCCCAATCAGCCCCAGCATTTT.

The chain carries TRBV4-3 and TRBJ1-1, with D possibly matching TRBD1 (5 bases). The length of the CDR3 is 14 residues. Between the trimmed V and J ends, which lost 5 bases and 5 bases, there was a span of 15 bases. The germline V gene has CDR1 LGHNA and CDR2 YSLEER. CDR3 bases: TGCGCCAGCAGCTGGGGGGTGGGTGGGACTGAAGCTTTCTTT. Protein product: CASSWGVGGTEAFF.

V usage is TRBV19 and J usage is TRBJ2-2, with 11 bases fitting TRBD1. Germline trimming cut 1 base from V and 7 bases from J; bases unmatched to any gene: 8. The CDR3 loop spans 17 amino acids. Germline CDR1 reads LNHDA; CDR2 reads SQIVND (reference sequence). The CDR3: CASSIVGGQGANGELFF. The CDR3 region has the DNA TGTGCCAGTAGTATAGTCGGCGGACAGGGGGCTAACGGGGAGCTGTTTTTT.

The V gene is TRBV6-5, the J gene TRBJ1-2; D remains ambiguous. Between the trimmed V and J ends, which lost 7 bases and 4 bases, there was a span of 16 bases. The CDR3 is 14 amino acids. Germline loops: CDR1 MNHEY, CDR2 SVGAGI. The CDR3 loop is CASTSSSTPYGYTF. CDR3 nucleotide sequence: TGTGCCAGCACCTCAAGTTCCACCCCCTATGGCTACACCTTC.

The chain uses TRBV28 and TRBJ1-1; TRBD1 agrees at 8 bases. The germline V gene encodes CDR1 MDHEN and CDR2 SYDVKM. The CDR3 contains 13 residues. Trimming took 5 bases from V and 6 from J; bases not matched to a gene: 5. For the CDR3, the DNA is TGTGCCAGCAGTGGACAGGGACGGGCTGAAGCTTTCTTT. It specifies CASSGQGRAEAFF.

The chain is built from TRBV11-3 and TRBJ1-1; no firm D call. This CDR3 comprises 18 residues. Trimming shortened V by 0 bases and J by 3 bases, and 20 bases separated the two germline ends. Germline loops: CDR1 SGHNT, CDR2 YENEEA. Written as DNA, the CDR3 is TGTGCCAGCAGCTTAGATACCCTAAGGGAGTCGATGTACACTGAAGCTTTCTTT. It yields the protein CASSLDTLRESMYTEAFF.

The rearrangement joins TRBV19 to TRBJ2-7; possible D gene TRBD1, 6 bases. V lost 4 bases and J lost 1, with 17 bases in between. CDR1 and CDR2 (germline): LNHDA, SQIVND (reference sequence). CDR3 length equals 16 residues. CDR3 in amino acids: CASSTLRGQTSYEQYF. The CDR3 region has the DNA TGTGCCAGTAGTACCCTGAGAGGACAGACTTCCTACGAGCAGTACTTC.

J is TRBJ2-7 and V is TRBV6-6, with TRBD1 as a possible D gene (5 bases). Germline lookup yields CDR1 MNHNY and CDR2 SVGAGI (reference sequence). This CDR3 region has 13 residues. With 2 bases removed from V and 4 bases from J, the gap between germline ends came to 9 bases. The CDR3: CASSYDRQYEQYF. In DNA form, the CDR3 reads TGTGCCAGCAGTTACGACAGACAATACGAGCAGTACTTC.

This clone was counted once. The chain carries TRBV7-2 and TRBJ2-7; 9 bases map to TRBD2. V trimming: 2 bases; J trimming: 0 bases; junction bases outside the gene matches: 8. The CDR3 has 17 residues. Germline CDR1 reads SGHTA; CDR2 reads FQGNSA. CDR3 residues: CASSLLFSGSLSYEQYF. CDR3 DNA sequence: TGTGCCAGCAGCTTACTTTTTAGCGGGAGCCTCTCCTACGAGCAGTACTTC.

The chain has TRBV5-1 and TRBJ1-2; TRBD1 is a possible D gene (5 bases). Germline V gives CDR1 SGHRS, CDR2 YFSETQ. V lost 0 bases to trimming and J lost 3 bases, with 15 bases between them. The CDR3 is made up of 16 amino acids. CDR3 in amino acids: CASSLGFSGMDYGYTF. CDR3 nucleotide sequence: TGCGCCAGCAGCTTGGGATTCTCAGGGATGGACTATGGCTACACCTTC. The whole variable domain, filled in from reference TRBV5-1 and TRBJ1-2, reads KAGVTQTPRYLIKTRGQQVTLSCSPISGHRSVSWYQQTPGQGLQFLFEYFSETQRNKGNFPGRFSGRQFSNSRSEMNVSTLELGDSALYLCASSLGFSGMDYGYTFGSGTRLTVV.

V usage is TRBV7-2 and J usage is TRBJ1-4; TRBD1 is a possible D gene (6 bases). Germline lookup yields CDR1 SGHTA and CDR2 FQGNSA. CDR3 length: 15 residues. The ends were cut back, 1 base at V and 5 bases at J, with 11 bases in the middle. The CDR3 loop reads CASSLVGGLNEKLFF. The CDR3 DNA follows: TGTGCCAGCAGCTTAGTGGGGGGGCTAAATGAAAAACTGTTTTTT.